The rows below give T cell receptor beta chains drawn from one sample of a study of T cells expressing NK-cell markers. One entry per CDR3 protein, without DNA, is what TCRdb gives after re-calling the 5' RACE reads. The table for this sample gives approximately 440,000 distinct CDR3 sequences. Sequencing input: blood T cells: a sorted CD56 or NKG2C T cell subset, CD4+ or CD8+ T cells, or bulk PBMC T cells (not recorded which). The receptors here all came from a woman between 45 and 65 years old in good health. Each CDR3 is given with its conserved first and last residue.

CDR3	V	J	length
CASSVAMGLAAYNEQFF	TRBV9	TRBJ2-1	17
CASSLTGYNEQFF	TRBV4-1	TRBJ2-1	13
CASRRTGEKDTEAFF	TRBV2	TRBJ1-1	15
CASGDTGLGSDTQYF	TRBV11-2	TRBJ2-3	15
CASAPTGASYEQYF	TRBV7-3	TRBJ2-7	14
CASSLLGLTSTDTQYF	TRBV5-1	TRBJ2-3	16
CSVVTGTASYEQYF	TRBV29-1	TRBJ2-7	14
CSVGTVAEQYF	TRBV29-1	TRBJ2-7	11
CASSLEGGRAKNIQYF	TRBV12-3/TRBV12-4	TRBJ2-4	16
CASSPSMGGETQYF	TRBV28	TRBJ2-5	14
CSASPGLYGYTF	TRBV20-1	TRBJ1-2	12